One sample yielded the 21 T cell receptor beta chains listed below, sequenced in a study of shared clonotypes between healthy human individuals. Some clones are missing from TCRdb's copy, which holds only in-frame ones; the method was immunoSEQ multiplex PCR. The sample includes nearly 2 million clones, approximately 94% of them seen just once. CD8 cells regarded as naive lacked CD45RO, were positively chosen for CCR7, and omitted terminally differentiated effector memory CD45RA+ cells. The source material was naive CD8+ T cells sorted from blood. The receptor source for this set is a man aged 18 to 29 in good health.

The chain has TRBV10-1 and TRBJ2-5; D might be TRBD2 (5 bases). V lost 0 bases and J 5 bases, leaving 7 bases between the germline ends. Germline V gene lookup returns CDR1 WNHNN and CDR2 SYGVQD (reference sequence). CDR3 length: 13 residues. The CDR3 spells CASSESRRETQYF. The CDR3 DNA reads as TGCGCCAGCAGTGAGTCGCGGAGGGAGACCCAGTACTTC.

The chain combines TRBV7-2 with TRBJ2-1; 14 nucleotides align to TRBD2. The ends lost 3 bases at V and 5 bases at J; junction bases unmatched: 6. CDR1 SGHTA and CDR2 FQGNSA come from the germline V gene. The length of the CDR3 is 17 residues. This CDR3 is CASSFWTSGGIHNEQFF. CDR3 nucleotide sequence: TGTGCCAGCAGCTTTTGGACTAGCGGGGGGATCCACAATGAGCAGTTCTTC.

The rearrangement uses TRBV7-2 and TRBJ2-1; D is possibly TRBD2 (5 bases). Trimming removed 5 bases from V and 0 bases from J, with 11 bases in between. This CDR3 is 15 amino acids long. The germline gives CDR1 SGHTA, CDR2 FQGNSA. CDR3: CASSQTGSSYNEQFF. The CDR3 bases are TGTGCCAGCAGCCAAACGGGGAGCTCCTACAATGAGCAGTTCTTC.

The DNA of the CDR3 is TGTGCCAGCAGTTTAGAGTCAGGGTCGACTCAGCCCCAGCATTTT. It specifies CASSLESGSTQPQHF. V usage is TRBV28 and J usage is TRBJ1-5; a weak D match, TRBD1 (5 bases). V shed 2 bases and J shed 6 bases, with 14 bases lying between them. This CDR3 region has 15 residues. CDR1 is MDHEN and CDR2 is SYDVKM in the germline V gene.

This clone was detected a few times. The rearrangement joins TRBV16 to TRBJ2-2; D is possibly TRBD1 (6 bases). V was trimmed by 1 base and J by 2 bases, leaving 8 bases between them. CDR1 is KGHSY, CDR2 FQNENV, per germline. The CDR3 is made up of 15 amino acids. The CDR3 spells CASSQWTVNTGELFF. CDR3 coding DNA: TGTGCCAGCAGCCAATGGACAGTTAACACCGGGGAGCTGTTTTTT.

The chain uses TRBV1 and TRBJ1-4; the D call in the table, TRBD1, was not verified against the DNA. TRBV1 is deemed a pseudogene. This CDR3 has 18 residues. The CDR3: CTSSQPILYTTTNEKLFF. CDR3 DNA sequence: TGCACCAGCAGCCAACCCATTTTGTACACAACAACTAATGAAAAACTGTTTTTT.

The CDR3 coding sequence is TGTGCCAGCAGTGATACGACGGTCACCCTTCAAGAGACCCAGTACTTC. As protein: CASSDTTVTLQETQYF. V is TRBV2 and J is TRBJ2-5; D call uncertain. Germline V gene sequence: CDR1 SNHLY, CDR2 FYNNEI. CDR3 length: 16 amino acids. The V and J ends lost 3 bases and 2 bases respectively, with 16 bases between them.

The chain carries TRBV5-8 and TRBJ2-7, with D unclear. V shed 1 base and J shed 6 bases, with 5 bases lying between them. The CDR3 contains 11 residues. Germline values: CDR1 SGHTS, CDR2 YDEGEE. For the CDR3, the DNA is TGTGCCAGCAGCTTGTCGCCCGAGCAGTACTTC. The encoded protein is CASSLSPEQYF.

This chain links TRBV11-2 with TRBJ2-3; 7 nucleotides align to TRBD2. V lost 3 bases to trimming and J lost 2 bases; unmatched junction nucleotides: 14. Germline V gene lookup returns CDR1 SGHAT and CDR2 FQNNGV. CDR3 length: 18 residues. In nucleotides, the CDR3 is TGTGCCAGCAGCTTTTTCCCCCCACTAGCGCTAAACACAGATACGCAGTATTTT. As protein: CASSFFPPLALNTDTQYF.

The genes are TRBV7-9 and TRBJ2-7; 12 bases are shared with TRBD1. Germline lookup yields CDR1 SEHNR and CDR2 FQNEAQ (reference sequence). This CDR3 has 17 residues. The V gene end was trimmed by 5 bases and the J gene end by 7 bases; junction bases not matched to a gene: 15. The CDR3 is CASSVPIPGQGAWEQYF. CDR3 bases: TGTGCCAGCAGCGTGCCTATTCCGGGACAGGGGGCGTGGGAGCAGTACTTC.

This chain links TRBV2 with TRBJ2-7; 14 nucleotides match TRBD2. V was clipped by 2 bases and J by 5 bases; unmatched bases: 5. The CDR3 extends over 16 amino acids. The V gene's germline CDR1 is SNHLY and CDR2 FYNNEI. CDR3 residues: CASSERGLAGGNEQYF. DNA of the CDR3: TGTGCCAGCAGTGAACGAGGACTAGCGGGAGGTAACGAGCAGTACTTC.

The rearrangement uses TRBV4-3 and TRBJ2-1; TRBD1 might be the D (6 bases). V was pared by 0 bases and J by 9 bases, with 12 bases between. Germline V lookup: CDR1 LGHNA, CDR2 YSLEER. The CDR3 is 14 residues long. This CDR3 is CASSQDQGSVEQFF. DNA of the CDR3: TGCGCCAGCAGCCAAGATCAGGGGAGTGTTGAGCAGTTCTTC.

This sequence joins TRBV10-1 and TRBJ2-7; 7 bases are shared with TRBD2. The germline V gene encodes CDR1 WNHNN and CDR2 SYGVQD (reference sequence). The CDR3 extends over 12 amino acids. With V trimmed by 8 bases and J by 0 bases, 1 base remained unmatched. The CDR3 DNA reads TGCGCCAGCGGCGGGAGCTCCTACGAGCAGTACTTC. Amino acid sequence: CASGGSSYEQYF.

V usage is TRBV13 and J usage is TRBJ2-7; D remains ambiguous. The ends were cut back, 7 bases at V and 0 bases at J, with 13 bases in the middle. This CDR3 is 14 amino acids long. Looked up from germline, CDR1 is PRHDT and CDR2 is FYEKMQ (reference sequence). CDR3 region: CASTPSHTSYEQYF. The CDR3 DNA follows: TGTGCCAGCACCCCGTCCCACACCTCCTACGAGCAGTACTTC. Full variable domain (outside the CDR3, taken from reference TRBV13 and TRBJ2-7): AAGVIQSPRHLIKEKRETATLKCYPIPRHDTVYWYQQGPGQDPQFLISFYEKMQSDKGSIPDRFSAQQFSDYHSELNMSSLELGDSALYFCASTPSHTSYEQYFGPGTRLTVT.

The chain has TRBV5-1 and TRBJ2-1; 13 bases line up with TRBD2. This CDR3 comprises 19 residues. The trim removed 2 bases at V and 0 bases at J, leaving 8 bases unmatched. Germline CDR1 SGHRS, CDR2 YFSETQ. CDR3 residues: CASSLLAGGPYFSYNEQFF. CDR3 DNA sequence: TGCGCCAGCAGCTTACTAGCGGGAGGGCCTTATTTCTCCTACAATGAGCAGTTCTTC.

Concerning this clone: Other DNA sequences within the sample encode an identical CDR3. The V call is TRBV6-5, the J call TRBJ1-4, with TRBD1 matching 10 bases. The CDR3 runs 14 residues. The germline CDR1 and CDR2 sequences are MNHEY and SVGAGI. The V segment lost 6 bases and the J segment 5 bases; nucleotides outside the gene matches: 3. CDR3 sequence (DNA): TGTGCCAGCAGCTTGGGACAGGGGAATGAAAAACTGTTTTTT. It encodes CASSLGQGNEKLFF.

The chain combines TRBV28 with TRBJ1-6, with D possibly TRBD1 on 5 matching bases. V was pared by 5 bases and J by 3 bases, with 14 bases between. Germline V CDR1 and CDR2: MDHEN, SYDVKM. This CDR3 is built from 16 residues. As DNA, the CDR3 is TGTGCCAGCAGTCTTCGCTGGGGGGGCTATAATTCACCCCTCCACTTT. Protein product: CASSLRWGGYNSPLHF. Together with reference TRBV28 and TRBJ1-6, the CDR3 gives the full variable domain: DVKVTQSSRYLVKRTGEKVFLECVQDMDHENMFWYRQDPGLGLRLIYFSYDVKMKEKGDIPEGYSVSREKKERFSLILESASTNQTSMYLCASSLRWGGYNSPLHFGNGTRLTVT.

V is TRBV7-9 and J is TRBJ2-6, with a weak D call TRBD1 (6 bases). This CDR3 is built from 19 residues. The V gene's germline CDR1 is SEHNR and CDR2 FQNEAQ (reference sequence). DNA for the CDR3: TGTGCGCCTTGGGGAAAACCGGGACAAGATTTCTCTGGGGCCAACGTCCTGACTTTC. Translating it yields CAPWGKPGQDFSGANVLTF.

The CDR3 reads CATSSSGGIYNEQFF. The CDR3 bases are TGTGCCACCAGCTCTAGCGGGGGAATCTACAATGAGCAGTTCTTC. The V and J genes are TRBV15 and TRBJ2-1; 10 bases line up with TRBD2. The CDR3 length is 15 residues. Trimming took 5 bases from V and 3 from J; bases not matched to a gene: 4. Germline V gene lookup returns CDR1 LNHNV and CDR2 YYDKDF (reference sequence).

The chain joins TRBV9 to TRBJ1-5; 7 nucleotides agree with TRBD1. The CDR3 has 13 amino acids. V shed 3 bases and J 7 bases; nucleotides not matched to a gene: 4. The germline V gene encodes CDR1 SGDLS and CDR2 YYNGEE. CDR3 protein: CASSEGALQPQHF. For the CDR3, the DNA is TGTGCCAGCAGCGAGGGGGCGTTACAGCCCCAGCATTTT.

The CDR3 is CASSKGILRGRFDNSPLHF. CDR3 DNA: TGCGCCAGCAGCAAGGGGATTCTACGGGGGCGTTTCGATAATTCACCCCTCCACTTT. The V gene is TRBV4-1, the J gene TRBJ1-6, with D possibly matching TRBD1 (6 bases). V gave up 5 bases and J gave up 5 bases, with 25 bases separating them. This CDR3 has 19 amino acids. The germline CDR1 and CDR2 sequences are MGHRA and YSYEKL.